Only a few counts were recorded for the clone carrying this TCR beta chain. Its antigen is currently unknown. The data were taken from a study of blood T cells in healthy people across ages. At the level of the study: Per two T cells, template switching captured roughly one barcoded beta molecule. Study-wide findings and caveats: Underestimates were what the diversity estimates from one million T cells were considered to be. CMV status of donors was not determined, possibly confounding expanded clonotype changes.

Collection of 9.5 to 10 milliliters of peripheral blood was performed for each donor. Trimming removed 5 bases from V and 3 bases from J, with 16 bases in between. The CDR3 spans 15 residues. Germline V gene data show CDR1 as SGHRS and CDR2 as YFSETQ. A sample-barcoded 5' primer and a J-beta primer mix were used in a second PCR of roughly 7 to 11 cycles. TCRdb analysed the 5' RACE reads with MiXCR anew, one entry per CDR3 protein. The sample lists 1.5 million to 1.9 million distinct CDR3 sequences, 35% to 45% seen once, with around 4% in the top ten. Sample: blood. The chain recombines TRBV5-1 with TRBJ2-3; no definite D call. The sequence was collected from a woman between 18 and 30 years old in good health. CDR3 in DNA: TGCGCCAGCAGTCTAACTCACATAGGGACAGATACGCAGTATTTT. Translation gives CASSLTHIGTDTQYF.